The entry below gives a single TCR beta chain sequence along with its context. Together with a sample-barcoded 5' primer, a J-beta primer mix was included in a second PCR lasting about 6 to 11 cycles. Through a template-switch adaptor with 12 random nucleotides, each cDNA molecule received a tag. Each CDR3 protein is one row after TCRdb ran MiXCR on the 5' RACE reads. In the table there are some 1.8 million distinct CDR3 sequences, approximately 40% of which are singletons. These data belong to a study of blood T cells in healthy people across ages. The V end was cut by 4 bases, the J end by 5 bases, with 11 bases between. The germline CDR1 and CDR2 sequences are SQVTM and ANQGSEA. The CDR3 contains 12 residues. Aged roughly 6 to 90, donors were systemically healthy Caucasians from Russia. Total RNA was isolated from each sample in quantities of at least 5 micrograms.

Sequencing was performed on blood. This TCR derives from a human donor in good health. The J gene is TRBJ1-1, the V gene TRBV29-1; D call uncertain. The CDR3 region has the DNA TGCAGCGTTGCCCACGCGGGAACTGAAGCTTTCTTT. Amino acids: CSVAHAGTEAFF.